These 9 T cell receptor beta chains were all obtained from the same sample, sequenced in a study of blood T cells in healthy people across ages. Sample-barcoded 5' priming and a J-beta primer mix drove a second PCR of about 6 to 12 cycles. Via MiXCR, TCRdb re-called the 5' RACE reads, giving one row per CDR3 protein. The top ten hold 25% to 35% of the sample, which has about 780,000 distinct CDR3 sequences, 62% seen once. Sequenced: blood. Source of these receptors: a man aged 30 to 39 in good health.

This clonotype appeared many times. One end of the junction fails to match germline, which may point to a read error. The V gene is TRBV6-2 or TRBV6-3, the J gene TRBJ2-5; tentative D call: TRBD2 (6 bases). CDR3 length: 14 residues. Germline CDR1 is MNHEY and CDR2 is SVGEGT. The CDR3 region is CASSPGGDQETQYF. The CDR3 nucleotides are TGTGCCAGCAGTCCCGGCGGGGACCAGGAGACCCAGTACTTC.

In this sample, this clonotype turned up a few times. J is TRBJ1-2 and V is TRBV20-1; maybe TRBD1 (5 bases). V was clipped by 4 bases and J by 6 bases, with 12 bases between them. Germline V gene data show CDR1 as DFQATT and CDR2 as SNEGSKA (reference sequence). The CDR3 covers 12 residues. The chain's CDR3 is CSATDSTDGYTF. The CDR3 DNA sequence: TGCAGTGCTACCGACAGTACGGATGGCTACACCTTC.

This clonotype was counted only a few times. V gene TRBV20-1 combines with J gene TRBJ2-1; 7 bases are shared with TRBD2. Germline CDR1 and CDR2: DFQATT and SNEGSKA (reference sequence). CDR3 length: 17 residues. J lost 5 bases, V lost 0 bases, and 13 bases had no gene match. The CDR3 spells CSARDAGRGRANNEQFF. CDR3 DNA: TGCAGTGCTAGAGATGCGGGACGGGGGAGGGCTAACAATGAGCAGTTCTTC.

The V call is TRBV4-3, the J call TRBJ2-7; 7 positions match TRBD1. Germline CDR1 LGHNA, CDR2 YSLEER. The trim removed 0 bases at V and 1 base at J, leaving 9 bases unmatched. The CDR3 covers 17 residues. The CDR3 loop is CASSQDGTDRTSYEQYF. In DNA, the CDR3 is TGCGCCAGCAGCCAAGATGGGACGGACAGGACGTCCTACGAGCAGTACTTC.

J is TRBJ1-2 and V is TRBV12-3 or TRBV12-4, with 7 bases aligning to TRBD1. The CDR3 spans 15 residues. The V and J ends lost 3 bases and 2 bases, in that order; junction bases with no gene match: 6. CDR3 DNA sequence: TGTGCCAGCAGTTTTCAGGACAGGAGAAACTATGGCTACACCTTC. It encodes CASSFQDRRNYGYTF.

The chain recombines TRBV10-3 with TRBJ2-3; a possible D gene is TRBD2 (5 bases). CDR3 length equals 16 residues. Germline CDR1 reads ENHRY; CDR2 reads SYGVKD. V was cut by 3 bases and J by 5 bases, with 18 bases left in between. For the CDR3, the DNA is TGTGCCATCAGTGACATGGTGCGGACGGGGAAAGATACGCAGTATTTT. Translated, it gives CAISDMVRTGKDTQYF.

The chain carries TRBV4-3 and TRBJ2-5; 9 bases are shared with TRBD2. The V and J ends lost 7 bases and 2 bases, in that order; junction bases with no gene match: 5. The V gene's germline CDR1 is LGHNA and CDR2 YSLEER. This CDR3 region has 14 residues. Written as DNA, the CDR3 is TGCGCCAGCATCCTTAGCGGGGGTCAAGAGACCCAGTACTTC. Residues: CASILSGGQETQYF.

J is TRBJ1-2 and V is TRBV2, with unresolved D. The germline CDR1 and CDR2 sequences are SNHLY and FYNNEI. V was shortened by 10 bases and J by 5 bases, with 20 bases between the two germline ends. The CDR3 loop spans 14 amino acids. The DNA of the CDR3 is TGTGCCATCACCTCAACGGCGCATGGATATGGCTACACCTTC. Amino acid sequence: CAITSTAHGYGYTF.

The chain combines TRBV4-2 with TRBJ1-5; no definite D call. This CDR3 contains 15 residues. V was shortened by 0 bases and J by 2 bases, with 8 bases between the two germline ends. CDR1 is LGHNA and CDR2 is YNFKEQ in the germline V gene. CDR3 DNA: TGTGCCAGCAGCCAAGATCGGTCGGGCAATCAGCCCCAGCATTTT. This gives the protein CASSQDRSGNQPQHF.